This T cell receptor (beta chain) was recovered during a study of cytomegalovirus exposure and HLA in healthy donors. General study findings and limits: Most TCR sequences showed up rarely, but some public TCRs showed up in many donors.

This CDR3 spans 15 amino acids. The ends lost 3 bases at V and 3 bases at J; junction bases unmatched: 7. Per the germline V gene, CDR1 is LNHNV and CDR2 is YYDKDF (reference sequence). Only in-frame clones appear in the TCRdb table, and some are missing; sequencing was by immunoSEQ multiplex PCR. Among about 330,000 clones, about 90% were seen once, and the ten largest hold approximately 1.2%. This clone was picked up a small number of times. Its specificity is not known. This TCR came from a woman in her twenties or thirties in good health and CMV-seropositive. The material sequenced was PBMCs. The J gene is TRBJ1-1, the V gene TRBV15, with 7 bases lining up with TRBD1. For the CDR3, the DNA is TGTGCCACCAGCAGGGGTGGTCAGGGGGACACTGAAGCTTTCTTT. This translates into CATSRGGQGDTEAFF. Looking up the rest from reference TRBV15 and TRBJ1-1 gives the full variable domain: DAMVIQNPRYQVTQFGKPVTLSCSQTLNHNVMYWYQQKSSQAPKLLFHYYDKDFNNEADTPDNFQSRRPNTSFCFLDIRSPGLGDTAMYLCATSRGGQGDTEAFFGQGTRLTVV.